Each of the 14 T cell receptor beta chains below was sequenced from the same sample in a study of cytomegalovirus exposure and HLA in healthy donors. Amplification used 60 Vbeta primers and 13 Jbeta primers. Only in-frame clones appear in the TCRdb table, and some are missing; sequencing was by immunoSEQ multiplex PCR. The sample has 110,000 to 150,000 clones, less than 85% seen once; the top ten hold about 4.3%. Material: PBMCs. These receptors were obtained from a man aged 18 to 29 in good health and CMV-seropositive.

This clone has just one count. The chain couples TRBV6-6 to TRBJ1-1; D might be TRBD1 (5 bases). The germline V gene encodes CDR1 MNHNY and CDR2 SVGAGI (reference sequence). This CDR3 has 15 amino acids. V lost 4 bases and J 4 bases, leaving 16 bases between the germline ends. The CDR3 region is CASSLVPRGGTEAFF. Written as DNA, the CDR3 is TGTGCCAGCAGTTTGGTCCCCCGGGGGGGCACTGAAGCTTTCTTT.

This clone was seen a few times. The chain couples TRBV2 to TRBJ1-2; D is ambiguous. Per germline, CDR1 SNHLY and CDR2 FYNNEI. The CDR3 is made up of 11 amino acids. Trimming left V 5 bases short and J 5 bases short, with 6 bases between. DNA of the CDR3: TGTGCCAGCAGTCTACAGTATGGCTACACCTTC. This encodes CASSLQYGYTF.

The chain recombines TRBV7-8 with TRBJ1-5; TRBD1 matches at 7 bases. The CDR3 contains 14 residues. With V trimmed by 4 bases and J by 5 bases, 5 bases remained unmatched. Looked up from germline, CDR1 is SGHVS and CDR2 is FQNEAQ. CDR3 protein: CASSWGQKHQPQHF. The CDR3, as DNA: TGTGCCAGCAGCTGGGGACAGAAACATCAGCCCCAGCATTTT.

The chain recombines TRBV10-3 with TRBJ2-7, with TRBD1 identical over 7 bases. Germline assignment: CDR1 ENHRY and CDR2 SYGVKD. V was clipped by 5 bases and J by 4 bases; unmatched bases: 2. CDR3 length equals 12 residues. The CDR3 reads CAISLRGYEQYF. In DNA form, the CDR3 reads TGTGCCATCAGTCTCAGGGGGTACGAGCAGTACTTC.

This chain links TRBV27 with TRBJ2-1; 10 bases are a match to TRBD2. Germline V CDR1 and CDR2: MNHEY, SMNVEV (reference sequence). The CDR3 loop spans 18 amino acids. Trimming removed 7 bases from V and 0 bases from J; junction bases left unmatched: 12. The CDR3 protein is CASIPRASGRPSYNEQFF. In DNA form, the CDR3 reads TGTGCCAGCATCCCTCGGGCTAGCGGGAGACCCTCCTACAATGAGCAGTTCTTC.

This clone was recorded once. This rearrangement joins TRBV6-5 to TRBJ1-1, with no clear D. V lost 4 bases and J lost 3, with 6 bases in between. Looked up from germline, CDR1 is MNHEY and CDR2 is SVGAGI. The CDR3 sequence is 12 residues long. The CDR3 loop reads CASSLGDTEAFF. The CDR3 DNA follows: TGTGCCAGCAGTTTAGGAGACACTGAAGCTTTCTTT.

This chain joins TRBV10-1 and TRBJ1-6; D call uncertain. Trimming removed 2 bases at V and 9 bases at J, with 14 bases between. Germline CDR1 and CDR2: WNHNN and SYGVQD (reference sequence). This CDR3 has 15 amino acids. The CDR3 reads CASSEEWGAGSPLHF. CDR3 nucleotides: TGCGCCAGCAGTGAGGAATGGGGAGCTGGTTCACCCCTCCACTTT.

V usage is TRBV5-4 and J usage is TRBJ1-4; no clear D. This CDR3 region has 13 residues. Looked up from germline, CDR1 is SGHNT and CDR2 is YYREEE (reference sequence). Trimming pared 0 bases from V and 8 bases from J, leaving 8 bases between. CDR3 coding DNA: TGTGCCAGCAGCTTGGGGTCTACCGAAAAACTGTTTTTT. It codes for CASSLGSTEKLFF.

This clone was picked up a small number of times. V gene TRBV19 combines with J gene TRBJ2-3; weak D call: TRBD1 (6 bases). Deletions cut 6 bases from V and 1 base from J, with 14 bases between. The CDR3 is 15 amino acids. The germline V gene has CDR1 LNHDA and CDR2 SQIVND (reference sequence). The CDR3 DNA reads TGTGCCAGTAGATCCGACAGGCCGCGCACAGATACGCAGTATTTT. Its protein product is CASRSDRPRTDTQYF.

The rearrangement joins TRBV4-1 to TRBJ1-2; D is unresolved. V was pared by 2 bases and J by 6 bases, with 16 bases between. The CDR3 consists of 15 residues. Germline CDR1 reads MGHRA; CDR2 reads YSYEKL. CDR3 sequence: CASSQSETEINGYTF. CDR3 bases: TGCGCCAGCAGCCAATCCGAAACAGAGATAAATGGCTACACCTTC.

V gene TRBV5-1 combines with J gene TRBJ2-2; TRBD2 matches at 8 bases. The V and J ends lost 2 bases and 6 bases, in that order; junction bases with no gene match: 3. This CDR3 spans 14 amino acids. From germline, CDR1 is SGHRS and CDR2 YFSETQ. The CDR3 reads CASSFDGRAGELFF. DNA for the CDR3: TGCGCCAGCAGCTTTGACGGGAGGGCCGGGGAGCTGTTTTTT.

V gene TRBV5-4 combines with J gene TRBJ2-5; no definite D call. V lost 0 bases and J 0 bases, leaving 6 bases between the germline ends. Germline V gene lookup returns CDR1 SGHNT and CDR2 YYREEE (reference sequence). CDR3 length: 14 amino acids. The CDR3, as DNA: TGTGCCAGCAGCTTGGCATTGTACCAAGAGACCCAGTACTTC. Its protein product is CASSLALYQETQYF. Full variable domain (remainder filled in from reference TRBV5-4 and TRBJ2-5): ETGVTQSPTHLIKTRGQQVTLRCSSQSGHNTVSWYQQALGQGPQFIFQYYREEENGRGNFPPRFSGLQFPNYSSELNVNALELDDSALYLCASSLALYQETQYFGPGTRLLVL.

This clone was recorded only once. The gene calls are TRBV4-1 and TRBJ2-7; 10 bases are a match to TRBD1. This CDR3 has 15 residues. The trim removed 0 bases at V and 4 bases at J, leaving 3 bases unmatched. Germline assignment: CDR1 MGHRA and CDR2 YSYEKL. The CDR3 spells CASSQEGQGTYEQYF. As DNA, the CDR3 is TGCGCCAGCAGCCAAGAGGGACAGGGGACATACGAGCAGTACTTC.

The chain combines TRBV10-3 with TRBJ2-7, with 8 bases identical to TRBD1. Germline values: CDR1 ENHRY, CDR2 SYGVKD. V gave up 0 bases and J gave up 3 bases; unmatched junction bases: 7. The CDR3 length is 16 residues. The CDR3 DNA follows: TGTGCCATCAGTGAGTCAGACAGGGGCCCGGTCTACGAGCAGTACTTC. It encodes CAISESDRGPVYEQYF.